One and the same sample provided the 14 T cell receptor beta chains below, sequenced in a study of prognosis after radiotherapy for stage I lung cancer. Two-round multiplex PCR, the amplification method, yielded TCR beta CDR3 from genomic DNA. It was primers specific to each TRBV and TRBJ gene that first-round PCR used. MiXCR, run by TCRdb on the multiplex PCR reads, gives a single entry per CDR3 protein. Here the sample spans about 24,000 distinct CDR3 sequences, 35% to 40% being singletons. The material sequenced was PBMCs, taken before or after stereotactic body radiation therapy (not recorded which). These receptors were collected from a donor at least 50 years old with non-small cell lung cancer.

The chain joins TRBV20-1 to TRBJ1-3; D might be TRBD1 (5 bases). The germline V gene encodes CDR1 DFQATT and CDR2 SNEGSKA (reference sequence). Trimming removed 0 bases at V and 0 bases at J, with 9 bases between. The CDR3 totals 15 residues. This chain's CDR3 is CSARDRDDSGNTIYF. CDR3 nucleotide sequence: TGCAGTGCTAGAGACCGGGACGACTCTGGAAACACCATATATTTT.

The chain couples TRBV6-5 to TRBJ2-7; the match to TRBD2 covers 9 bases. The CDR3 is 15 amino acids. The junction had 6 bases not matched to a gene; V was cut back by 4 bases and J by 2 bases. CDR1 is MNHEY and CDR2 is SVGAGI in the germline V gene. The chain's CDR3 is CASSSPAGGPYEQYF. DNA for the CDR3: TGTGCCAGCAGTTCCCCAGCGGGAGGCCCCTACGAGCAGTACTTC.

In the case of this clonotype: A much larger clone lies a single base off, so this may be a read error. This chain links TRBV24-1 with TRBJ2-5; D ambiguous. The CDR3 consists of 12 residues. The germline V gene encodes CDR1 KGHDR and CDR2 SFDVKD. DNA of the CDR3: TGTGCCACCAGTGATGTGGAAGATACCCAGTACTTC. It yields the protein CATSDVEDTQYF.

This clonotype was picked up many times. The chain has TRBV27 and TRBJ2-5; 10 nucleotides line up with TRBD2. Germline V gene data show CDR1 as MNHEY and CDR2 as SMNVEV (reference sequence). The CDR3 has 17 residues. Trimming removed 3 bases from V and 4 bases from J; junction bases left unmatched: 11. DNA of the CDR3: TGTGCCAGCAGTTTTGGGATAGCGGGAGGCTCAATAGAGACCCAGTACTTC. Protein product: CASSFGIAGGSIETQYF.

This chain joins TRBV24-1 and TRBJ2-2, with TRBD1 identical over 10 bases. There are 18 residues in the CDR3. J lost 4 bases, V lost 0 bases, and 7 bases had no gene match. The germline V gene encodes CDR1 KGHDR and CDR2 SFDVKD. As DNA, the CDR3 is TGTGCCACCAGTGATTTGATTCCGGGACAGGGGTCCACCGGGGAGCTGTTTTTT. Translation gives CATSDLIPGQGSTGELFF.

This clonotype showed up just once. A far larger clone is off by one base, so a read error is likely. V and J are TRBV5-1 and TRBJ2-1; D unresolved. CDR3 length: 14 amino acids. Germline V gives CDR1 SGHRS, CDR2 YFSETQ. V gave up 0 bases and J gave up 10 bases, with 14 bases separating them. CDR3 protein: CASSLDNRPYEQFF. In nucleotides, the CDR3 is TGCGCCAGCAGCTTGGATAACCGCCCCTACGAGCAGTTCTTC. The full variable domain, in which reference TRBV5-1 and TRBJ2-1 provide the parts outside the CDR3, is KAGVTQTPRYLIKTRGQQVTLSCSPISGHRSVSWYQQTPGQGLQFLFEYFSETQRNKGNFPGRFSGRQFSNSRSEMNVSTLELGDSALYLCASSLDNRPYEQFFGPGTRLTVL.

This clonotype appeared a few times. The chain employs TRBV20-1 and TRBJ1-2, with no clear D. The CDR3 is 13 residues long. Germline assignment: CDR1 DFQATT and CDR2 SNEGSKA (reference sequence). V was pared by 3 bases and J by 6 bases, with 14 bases between. In DNA, the CDR3 is TGCAGTGCTAGCAGGACGGACCTCGATGGCTACACCTTC. The encoded protein is CSASRTDLDGYTF.

This clonotype was seen ten or more times. The rearrangement uses TRBV11-2 and TRBJ2-3; 8 nucleotides match TRBD2. Germline lookup yields CDR1 SGHAT and CDR2 FQNNGV. J gave up 6 bases and V 2 bases, and 16 bases lay outside the gene matches. The CDR3 has 18 residues. The CDR3 reads CASSLSLRGSGIKDTQYF. The CDR3 region has the DNA TGTGCCAGCAGCTTATCCCTCCGGGGTAGCGGGATAAAGGATACGCAGTATTTT.

This clonotype was recorded at least ten times. J is TRBJ2-7 and V is TRBV2, with D possibly matching TRBD2 (5 bases). CDR1 is SNHLY and CDR2 is FYNNEI in the germline V gene. Between the trimmed V and J ends, which lost 6 bases and 2 bases, there was a span of 17 bases. The CDR3 has 15 residues. DNA for the CDR3: TGTGCCAGCAGCCCTAGAGGGCCCCTTCCCTACGAGCAGTACTTC. Translating it yields CASSPRGPLPYEQYF.

This clonotype was counted at least ten times. The chain has TRBV6-5 and TRBJ2-1, with 9 bases aligning to TRBD2. Germline CDR1 is MNHEY and CDR2 is SVGAGI. J gave up 4 bases and V 0 bases, and 1 base lay outside the gene matches. This CDR3 has 15 residues. The CDR3 region is CASSYSSGRYNEQFF. The CDR3 region has the DNA TGTGCCAGCAGTTACTCGAGCGGGAGGTACAATGAGCAGTTCTTC.

This clonotype was counted many times. J is TRBJ2-2 and V is TRBV4-3, with unresolved D. The V end lost 0 bases, the J end lost 2 bases, and 7 bases lay between the germline ends. CDR1 and CDR2 from the germline V gene are LGHNA and YSLEER. This CDR3 is built from 15 residues. The CDR3 DNA reads TGCGCCAGCAGCCAAGAATGGAGTAACACCGGGGAGCTGTTTTTT. Its protein is CASSQEWSNTGELFF.

This clonotype is large (0.1 to 1%) within its sample. The DNA for the CDR3 is TGCGCCAGCAGCTTTCAGGGGGAGGGCACTGAAGCTTTCTTT. Residues: CASSFQGEGTEAFF. The genes are TRBV5-1 and TRBJ1-1; TRBD1 aligns across 7 bases. The V and J ends lost 2 bases and 4 bases, in that order; junction bases with no gene match: 5. From germline, CDR1 is SGHRS and CDR2 YFSETQ. The CDR3 is 14 amino acids.

This clonotype was observed many times. The gene calls are TRBV12-3 or TRBV12-4 and TRBJ1-1; D is perhaps TRBD1 (5 bases). V was pared by 5 bases and J by 4 bases, with 11 bases between. The CDR3 consists of 13 residues. CDR3 sequence: CASSEGLSTEAFF. The CDR3 nucleotides read TGTGCCAGCAGTGAGGGGTTGTCCACTGAAGCTTTCTTT.

This clonotype appeared many times. V gene TRBV6-5 combines with J gene TRBJ2-3; 12 bases map to TRBD2. Germline values: CDR1 MNHEY, CDR2 SVGAGI. The V gene end was trimmed by 0 bases and the J gene end by 2 bases; junction bases not matched to a gene: 6. The CDR3 sequence is 18 residues long. The CDR3 loop is CASSYSLLAGGPTDTQYF. DNA of the CDR3: TGTGCCAGCAGTTACTCATTACTAGCGGGAGGACCCACAGATACGCAGTATTTT.